Presented here are 2 T cell receptor beta chains from one specimen sequenced in a study of T cell changes during pregnancy in multiple sclerosis. Sequencing used immunoSEQ multiplex PCR; TCRdb keeps in-frame clones, though not all of them. The data contain tens of thousands of clones, approximately 90% of them singletons. Sample: peripheral blood, taken in the second trimester of pregnancy. These receptors were obtained from a female donor with multiple sclerosis, enrolled in a pregnancy study.

The chain carries TRBV30 and TRBJ1-4; possible D gene TRBD1, 6 bases. Per germline, CDR1 GTSNPN and CDR2 SVGIG (reference sequence). CDR3 length equals 14 residues. V lost 3 bases, J lost 7 bases, and 15 bases lay in between. This CDR3 is CAWSIQGAFEKLFF. CDR3 nucleotide sequence: TGTGCCTGGAGCATACAGGGAGCGTTTGAAAAACTGTTTTTT.

V gene TRBV5-4 combines with J gene TRBJ1-2; the D gene is possibly TRBD1 (5 bases). The V and J ends lost 4 bases and 6 bases respectively, with 16 bases between them. Germline V CDR1 and CDR2: SGHNT, YYREEE (reference sequence). This CDR3 spans 14 amino acids. The CDR3 sequence: CASSQPPQGHGYTF. DNA of the CDR3: TGTGCCAGCAGCCAACCCCCGCAGGGTCATGGCTACACCTTC. The full variable domain, its missing parts supplied by reference TRBV5-4 and TRBJ1-2, is ETGVTQSPTHLIKTRGQQVTLRCSSQSGHNTVSWYQQALGQGPQFIFQYYREEENGRGNFPPRFSGLQFPNYSSELNVNALELDDSALYLCASSQPPQGHGYTFGSGTRLTVV.